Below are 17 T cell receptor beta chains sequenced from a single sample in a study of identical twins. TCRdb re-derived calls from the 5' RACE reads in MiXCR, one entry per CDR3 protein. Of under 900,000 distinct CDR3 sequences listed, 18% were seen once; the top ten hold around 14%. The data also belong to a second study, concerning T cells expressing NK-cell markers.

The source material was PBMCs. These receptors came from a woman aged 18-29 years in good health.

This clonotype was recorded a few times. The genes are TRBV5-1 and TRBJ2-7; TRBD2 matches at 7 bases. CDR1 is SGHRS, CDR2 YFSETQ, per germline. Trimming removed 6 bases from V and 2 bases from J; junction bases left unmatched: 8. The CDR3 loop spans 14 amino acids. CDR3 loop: CASTPSGTTYEQYF. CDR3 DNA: TGCGCCAGCACCCCATCCGGGACTACCTACGAGCAGTACTTC.

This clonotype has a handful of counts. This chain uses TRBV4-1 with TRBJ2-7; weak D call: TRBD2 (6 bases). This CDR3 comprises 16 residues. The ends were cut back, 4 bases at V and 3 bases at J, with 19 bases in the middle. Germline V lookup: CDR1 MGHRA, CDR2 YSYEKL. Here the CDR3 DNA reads TGCGCCAGCAGCCCTATCGGGGGAACTGTTTACTACGAGCAGTACTTC. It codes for CASSPIGGTVYYEQYF.

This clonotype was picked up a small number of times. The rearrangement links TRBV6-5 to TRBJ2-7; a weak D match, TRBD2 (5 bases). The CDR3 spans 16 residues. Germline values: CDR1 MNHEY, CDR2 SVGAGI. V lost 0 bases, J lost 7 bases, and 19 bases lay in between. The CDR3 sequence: CASSYSVRTQTGEQYF. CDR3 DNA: TGTGCCAGCAGTTACTCGGTACGGACCCAAACGGGGGAGCAGTACTTC.

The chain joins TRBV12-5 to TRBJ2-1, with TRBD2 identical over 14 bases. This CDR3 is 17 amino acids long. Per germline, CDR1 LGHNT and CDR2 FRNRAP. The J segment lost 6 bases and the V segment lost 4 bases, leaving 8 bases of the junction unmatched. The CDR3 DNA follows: TGTGCTAGTGGTTCCCTGACTAGCGGGGGGGCTGGCAATGAGCAGTTCTTC. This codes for CASGSLTSGGAGNEQFF.

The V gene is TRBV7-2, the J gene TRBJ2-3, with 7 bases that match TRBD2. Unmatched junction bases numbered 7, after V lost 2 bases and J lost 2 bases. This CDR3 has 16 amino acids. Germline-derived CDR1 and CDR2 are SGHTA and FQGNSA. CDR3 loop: CASSLPASGNTDTQYF. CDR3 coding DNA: TGTGCCAGCAGCTTACCCGCTAGCGGAAACACAGATACGCAGTATTTT.

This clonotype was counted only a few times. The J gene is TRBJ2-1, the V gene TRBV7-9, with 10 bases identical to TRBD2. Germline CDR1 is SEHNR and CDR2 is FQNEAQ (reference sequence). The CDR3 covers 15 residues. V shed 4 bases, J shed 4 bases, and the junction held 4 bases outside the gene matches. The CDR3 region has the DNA TGTGCCAGCAGCTACGTACTAGCGGGGTACAATGAGCAGTTCTTC. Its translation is CASSYVLAGYNEQFF.

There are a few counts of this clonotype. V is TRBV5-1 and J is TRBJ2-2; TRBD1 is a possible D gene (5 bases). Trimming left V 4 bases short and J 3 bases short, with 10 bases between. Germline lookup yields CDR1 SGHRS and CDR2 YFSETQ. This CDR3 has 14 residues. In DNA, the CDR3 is TGCGCCAGCAGCCTCAGGGCGGACACCGGGGAGCTGTTTTTT. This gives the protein CASSLRADTGELFF. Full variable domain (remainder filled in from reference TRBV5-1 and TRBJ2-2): KAGVTQTPRYLIKTRGQQVTLSCSPISGHRSVSWYQQTPGQGLQFLFEYFSETQRNKGNFPGRFSGRQFSNSRSEMNVSTLELGDSALYLCASSLRADTGELFFGEGSRLTVL.

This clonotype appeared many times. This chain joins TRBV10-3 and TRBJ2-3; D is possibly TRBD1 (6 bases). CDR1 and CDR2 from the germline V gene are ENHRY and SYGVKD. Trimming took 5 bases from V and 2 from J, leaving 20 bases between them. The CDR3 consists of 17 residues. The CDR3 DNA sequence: TGTGCCATCAGTCTGACTCCGGGACAAAGACCCACAGATACGCAGTATTTT. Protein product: CAISLTPGQRPTDTQYF.

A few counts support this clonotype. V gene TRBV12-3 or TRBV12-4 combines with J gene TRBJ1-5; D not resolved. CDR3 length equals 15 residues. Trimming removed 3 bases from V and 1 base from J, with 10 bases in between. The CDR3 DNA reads TGTGCCAGCAGTTTTACGGGCTTAAGCAATCAGCCCCAGCATTTT. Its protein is CASSFTGLSNQPQHF.

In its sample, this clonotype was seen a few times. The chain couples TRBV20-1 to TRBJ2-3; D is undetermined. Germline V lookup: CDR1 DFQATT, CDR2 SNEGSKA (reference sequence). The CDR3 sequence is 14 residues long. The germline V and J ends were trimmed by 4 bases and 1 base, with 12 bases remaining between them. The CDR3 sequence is CSAISRRGTDTQYF. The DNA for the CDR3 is TGCAGTGCTATTAGTAGAAGAGGCACAGATACGCAGTATTTT.

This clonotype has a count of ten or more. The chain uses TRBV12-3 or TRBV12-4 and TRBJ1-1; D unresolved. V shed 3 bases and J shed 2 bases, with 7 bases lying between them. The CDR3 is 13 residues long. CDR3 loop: CASSFGSNTEAFF. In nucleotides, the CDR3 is TGTGCCAGCAGTTTCGGCAGTAACACTGAAGCTTTCTTT.

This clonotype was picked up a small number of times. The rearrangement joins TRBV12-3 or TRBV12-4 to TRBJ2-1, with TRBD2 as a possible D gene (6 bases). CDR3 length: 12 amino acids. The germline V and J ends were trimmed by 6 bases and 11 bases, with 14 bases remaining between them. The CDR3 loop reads CASRQGLRKQFF. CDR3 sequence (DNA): TGTGCCAGCAGGCAAGGACTACGTAAGCAGTTCTTC.

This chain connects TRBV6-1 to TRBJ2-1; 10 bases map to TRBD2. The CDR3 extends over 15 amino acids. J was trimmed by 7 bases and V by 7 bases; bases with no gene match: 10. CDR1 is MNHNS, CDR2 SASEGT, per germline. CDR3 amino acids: CASTSAGTSVNEQFF. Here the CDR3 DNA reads TGTGCCAGCACCTCTGCCGGGACTAGCGTAAATGAGCAGTTCTTC.

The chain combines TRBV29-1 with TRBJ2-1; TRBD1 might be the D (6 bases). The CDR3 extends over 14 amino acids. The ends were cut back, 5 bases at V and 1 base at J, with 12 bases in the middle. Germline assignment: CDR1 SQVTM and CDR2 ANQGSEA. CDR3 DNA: TGCAGCGTTCCGGGACACCCTTCCTACAATGAGCAGTTCTTC. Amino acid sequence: CSVPGHPSYNEQFF.

The CDR3 spells CASSVNSAGKTETQYF. CDR3 nucleotides: TGCGCCAGCAGCGTTAACTCGGCGGGCAAAACAGAGACCCAGTACTTC. This chain connects TRBV5-1 to TRBJ2-5; TRBD2 is a possible D gene (5 bases). Per germline, CDR1 SGHRS and CDR2 YFSETQ. Trimming shortened V by 4 bases and J by 4 bases, and 20 bases separated the two germline ends. The CDR3 covers 16 residues. Complete variable domain (other parts from reference TRBV5-1 and TRBJ2-5): KAGVTQTPRYLIKTRGQQVTLSCSPISGHRSVSWYQQTPGQGLQFLFEYFSETQRNKGNFPGRFSGRQFSNSRSEMNVSTLELGDSALYLCASSVNSAGKTETQYFGPGTRLLVL.

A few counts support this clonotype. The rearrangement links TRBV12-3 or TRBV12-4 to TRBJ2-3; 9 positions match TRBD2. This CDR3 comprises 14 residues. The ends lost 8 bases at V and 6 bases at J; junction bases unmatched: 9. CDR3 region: CASLSGLAGDTQYF. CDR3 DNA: TGTGCCAGCCTTTCTGGGCTAGCGGGGGATACGCAGTATTTT.

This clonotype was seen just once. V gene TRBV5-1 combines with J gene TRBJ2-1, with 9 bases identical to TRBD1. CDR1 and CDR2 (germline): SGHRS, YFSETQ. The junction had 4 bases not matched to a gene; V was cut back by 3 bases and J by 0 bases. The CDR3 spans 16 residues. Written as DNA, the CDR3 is TGCGCCAGCAGCTCCCAGGGACAGGGCTCCTACAATGAGCAGTTCTTC. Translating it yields CASSSQGQGSYNEQFF. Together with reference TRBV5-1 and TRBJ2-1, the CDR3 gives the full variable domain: KAGVTQTPRYLIKTRGQQVTLSCSPISGHRSVSWYQQTPGQGLQFLFEYFSETQRNKGNFPGRFSGRQFSNSRSEMNVSTLELGDSALYLCASSSQGQGSYNEQFFGPGTRLTVL.